The present T cell receptor (beta chain) was sequenced within a study of T cells in Graves' hyperthyroidism and ophthalmopathy. Study results and limitations: From stable hyperthyroidism, ophthalmopathy was separated by a 13 V-J model.

From RNA transcripts, TCR beta CDR3 regions were amplified. A set of HTBI primers served as the primers for a first-round RT-PCR of the TCR CDR3. MiXCR was run by TCRdb on the multiplex PCR reads, yielding one entry per CDR3 protein. This table holds about 610,000 distinct CDR3 sequences, just over 45% found once. This clonotype was picked up many times. Its matching antigen is unknown. This CDR3 is 14 amino acids long. Germline V gene data show CDR1 as SGHTA and CDR2 as FQGNSA. V lost 5 bases and J lost 9, with 14 bases in between. This TCR came from a woman in her late teens or twenties with Graves' hyperthyroidism. The chain combines TRBV7-2 with TRBJ1-6; tentative D call: TRBD1 (5 bases). The source material was peripheral blood or thyroid tissue (not recorded which). In DNA, the CDR3 is TGTGCCAGCAGCAGGACCCTTGGGGGTTCACCCCTCCACTTT. Translation: CASSRTLGGSPLHF. The variable domain in full, completed from reference TRBV7-2 and TRBJ1-6, reads GAGVSQSPSNKVTEKGKDVELRCDPISGHTALYWYRQSLGQGLEFLIYFQGNSAPDKSGLPSDRFSAERTGGSVSTLTIQRTQQEDSAVYLCASSRTLGGSPLHFGNGTRLTVT.